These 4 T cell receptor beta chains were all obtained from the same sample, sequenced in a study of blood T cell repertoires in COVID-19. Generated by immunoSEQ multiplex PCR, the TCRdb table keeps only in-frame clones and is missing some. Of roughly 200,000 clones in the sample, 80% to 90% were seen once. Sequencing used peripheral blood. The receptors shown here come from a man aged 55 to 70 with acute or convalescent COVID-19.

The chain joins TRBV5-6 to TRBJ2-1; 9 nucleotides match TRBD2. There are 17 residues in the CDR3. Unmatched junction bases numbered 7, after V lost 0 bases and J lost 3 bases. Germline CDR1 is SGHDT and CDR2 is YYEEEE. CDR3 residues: CASSLELAGVIYNEQFF. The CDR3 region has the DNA TGTGCCAGCAGCTTGGAATTAGCGGGAGTTATCTACAATGAGCAGTTCTTC. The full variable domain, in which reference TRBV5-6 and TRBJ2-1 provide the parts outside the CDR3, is DAGVTQSPTHLIKTRGQQVTLRCSPKSGHDTVSWYQQALGQGPQFIFQYYEEEERQRGNFPDRFSGHQFPNYSSELNVNALLLGDSALYLCASSLELAGVIYNEQFFGPGTRLTVL.

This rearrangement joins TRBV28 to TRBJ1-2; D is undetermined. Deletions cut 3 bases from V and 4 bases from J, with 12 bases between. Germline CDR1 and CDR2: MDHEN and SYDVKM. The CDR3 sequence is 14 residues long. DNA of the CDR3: TGTGCCAGCAGTTTGCGCGGCGGAACCTATGGCTACACCTTC. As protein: CASSLRGGTYGYTF.

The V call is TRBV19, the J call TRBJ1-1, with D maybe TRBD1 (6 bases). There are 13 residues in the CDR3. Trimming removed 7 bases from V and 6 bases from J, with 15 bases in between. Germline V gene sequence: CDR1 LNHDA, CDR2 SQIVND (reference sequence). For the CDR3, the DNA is TGTGCCAGTACCCGGAACTGGGGGCCTGAAGCTTTCTTT. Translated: CASTRNWGPEAFF. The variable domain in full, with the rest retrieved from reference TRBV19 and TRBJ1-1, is DGGITQSPKYLFRKEGQNVTLSCEQNLNHDAMYWYRQDPGQGLRLIYYSQIVNDFQKGDIAEGYSVSREKKESFPLTVTSAQKNPTAFYLCASTRNWGPEAFFGQGTRLTVV.

This CDR3 reads CSVGGDRGHEQYF. CDR3 DNA: TGCAGCGTCGGGGGGGACAGGGGGCACGAGCAGTACTTC. V usage is TRBV29-1 and J usage is TRBJ2-7, with 12 nucleotides matching TRBD1. Germline V gene lookup returns CDR1 SQVTM and CDR2 ANQGSEA. The CDR3 sequence is 13 residues long. V gave up 6 bases and J gave up 5 bases; unmatched junction bases: 5.